The present entry profiles one T cell receptor (beta chain) with its context. Its antigen is currently unknown. Here immunoSEQ multiplex PCR was the method, and the copy in TCRdb shows in-frame clones only, minus some. The data hold 38,000 or so clones, with approximately 93% observed a single time. These data belong to a study of a mutant IDH1 vaccine in newly diagnosed glioma. Study information: Patients were started on vaccination 4-6 weeks after radiotherapy alone, or with temozolomide cycles. Treated individuals were 62.5% male and about 40% female, averaging roughly 39 years of age. Study-wide results and caveats: Seemingly, pseudoprogression had no relation to changes in the top peripheral T cell clonotypes.

This sample's time point: week 5, during vaccination. The vaccine gave 300 ug of a 20-mer mutant IDH1 peptide subcutaneously per dose. CDR3 size: 15 residues. V lost 0 bases, J lost 1 base, and 10 bases lay in between. Germline V gene data show CDR1 as SGHDN and CDR2 as FVKESK. The sequencing used PBMCs, collected from a glioma patient whose treatment included an IDH1 peptide vaccine. The V and J genes are TRBV14 and TRBJ2-7; D may be TRBD1 or TRBD2 (5 bases each). The source of this sequence is a man aged 45-60 years with glioma. For the CDR3, the DNA is TGTGCCAGCAGCCAAGATTGGGACGGTTCCTACGAGCAGTACTTC. Encoded protein: CASSQDWDGSYEQYF. Using reference TRBV14 and TRBJ2-7 for the parts outside the CDR3, the full variable domain is EAGVTQFPSHSVIEKGQTVTLRCDPISGHDNLYWYRRVMGKEIKFLLHFVKESKQDESGMPNNRFLAERTGGTYSTLKVQPAELEDSGVYFCASSQDWDGSYEQYFGPGTRLTVT.